This TCR beta chain appears in the sequencing data of a study of T cells in Graves' hyperthyroidism and ophthalmopathy. Study-wide results and limits: Model predictions of ophthalmopathy came a median 6.5 months before onset.

On this clonotype: The antigen is not known.

Amplified TCR beta CDR3 regions derived from RNA transcripts. When the TCR CDR3 underwent first-round RT-PCR, the HTBI primer set was used. Each CDR3 protein is one row after TCRdb ran MiXCR on the multiplex PCR reads. In the table there are 90,000 to 120,000 distinct CDR3 sequences, roughly 15% of which are singletons. Lactation, pregnancy, other autoimmune disease or uncontrolled infection led to exclusion of patients. Orbital computed tomography, thyroid ultrasound, serum thyroxine and TRAb, and clinical symptoms together informed the diagnoses. Germline trimming cut 3 bases from V and 4 bases from J; bases unmatched to any gene: 7. The CDR3 is made up of 17 amino acids. Germline assignment: CDR1 KGHDR and CDR2 SFDVKD.

This clonotype originated in a woman between 50 and 59 years old with Graves' hyperthyroidism. Sequenced: blood. The rearrangement links TRBV24-1 to TRBJ2-1; 11 nucleotides agree with TRBD2. For the CDR3, the DNA is TGTGCCACCAGTGATCCCCCGGGACTAGCGGTATACAATGAGCAGTTCTTC. It codes for CATSDPPGLAVYNEQFF.